The TCR beta chain under discussion was sequenced for a study of Ad26.COV2.S vaccination and SARS-CoV-2 variants (dated by TCRdb to 2020 to 2022). Broadly, across the study: Vaccine-arm donors were drawn from COV1001, a multicentre, randomized, double-blind, placebo-controlled phase I-IIa trial of Ad26.COV2.S in healthy adults. The TCR-sequenced set comprised approximately 32 samples: around 20 Ad26.COV2.S vaccine recipients, 5 placebo recipients and 8 SARS-CoV-2 convalescent individuals. TCRbeta repertoire sequencing was used to assess the specificity and breadth of SARS-CoV-2-reactive T cell receptors after Ad26.COV2.S vaccination. Trial participants were randomized into five groups of five, in which low-dose or high-dose Ad26.COV2.S was given once or twice, or placebo was given on both occasions. Investigators did not know the trial group allocation while performing experiments and assessing outcomes. Ad26.COV2.S was administered intramuscularly at 5 x 10^10 or 1 x 10^11 viral particles, either as a single shot or as two shots given 56 days apart. Study-wide conclusions, independent of this receptor: After vaccination, substantial breadth of spike-specific CD8+ and CD4+ T cell responses was reported. The study was not powered for comparison of responses between vaccine doses or regimens. Vaccine and placebo recipients had comparable non-spike TCR breadth, which fits with the vaccine containing only spike. The authors noted that the TCR breadth and depth analyses may have underestimated total T cell responses. Compared with placebo recipients, Ad26.COV2.S recipients showed higher spike-specific TCR breadth (P = 0.0014).

About this clone: Its antigen is not yet known. Per-base qualities were not stored, and no clone one base away is much larger. The identical CDR3 is also encoded by other nucleotide sequences in the sample.

The sample's treatment or condition label is to be understood as: roughly 19 received Ad26.COV2.S at low or high dose, single or two shots; 5 received placebo; per-sample allocation not given. For vaccine and placebo recipients, repertoires were sequenced using samples collected on day 63 after the first injection. Cohort 1b enrolled about 25 adults aged 18-55 years at a single site in Boston, USA, between 29 July and 7 August 2020. Ad26.COV2.S was a replication-incompetent adenovirus type 26 vector expressing a prefusion-stabilized SARS-CoV-2 spike protein from the original Wuhan strain. The CDR3 contains 12 residues, cysteine and phenylalanine counted. Left in the record is the CDR3 DNA by itself, 36 bases read in frame from the first base. CDR1 and CDR2 were assigned from the germline V gene (reference sequence) as SEHNR and FQNEAQ. Trimming takes 4 bases from V and 2 bases from J, and the germline ends sit 6 bases apart.

The immunoSEQ Assay was the method used to sequence TCRbeta CDR3 regions. After extraction, genomic DNA underwent amplification by bias-controlled multiplex PCR, followed by high-throughput sequencing. The paper's processing steps were these. To quantify the absolute abundance of each unique TCRbeta CDR3 region, sequences were collapsed and filtered. Usable DNA was measured by amplifying reference genes present in all nucleated cells, and TCRbeta template counts were normalized to that usable DNA to estimate T cell fraction. Repertoire TCRs were annotated as SARS-CoV-2-specific when V gene, CDR3 amino acid sequence and J gene were exactly matched to a known reactive TCR set. The reference SARS-CoV-2 TCR set was obtained from MIRA and was filtered for enrichment in COVID-19-positive ImmuneCODE repertoires, whereby public or cross-reactive TCRs were removed. Drawing on the MIRA antigens, annotated TCRs were analysed further at the level of specific ORF or position within ORF. Depth was the summed frequency of annotated unique rearrangements, while breadth was defined as annotated unique rearrangements over total unique productive rearrangements. Two-sided Wilcoxon rank-sum tests were applied when comparing TCR breadth between groups. The table comes from immuneACCESS by way of TCRdb, which keeps in-frame sequences with V and J called. Part of the clones is missing from these tables; in studies checked, under half for an unresolved V gene and the rest for unknown reasons. V, J and clone size derive from that table, while D and trimming were established from the DNA sequence. In this sample the table shows approximately 480,000 clones, approximately 88% of which occur a single time. In total, the top ten clones hold 9.5% to 15% of the sample.

This receptor was obtained from a person between 18 and 65 years old who received the Ad26.COV2.S COVID-19 vaccine or a placebo. In this chain, TRBV7-9 is recombined with TRBJ2-7, with no reliable assignment of the D segment. The sample in question was peripheral blood, obtained in a trial of Ad26.COV2.S vaccine versus placebo. The CDR3 has the sequence CASSSDAYEQYF. The DNA reads as follows: TGTGCCAGCAGCTCTGATGCCTACGAGCAGTACTTC.